This TCR beta chain came from a study of CD8 T cells in ankylosing spondylitis. Findings and limits, study-wide: Disease-linked clones were found to be CD8+ and relatively rare in peripheral blood. Some of these motif variants have turned up before, in reports on reactive arthritis synovial fluid and blood. Reports say disease-linked clones showed up significantly more in matched ankylosing spondylitis synovial fluid.

The CDR3 is made up of 17 amino acids. Germline CDR1 reads MNHEY; CDR2 reads SVGAGI. Trimming cost V 2 bases and J 2 bases, with 15 bases left between them. Regarding this clonotype: Antigen: not known.

Quantitative molecular-barcoded 5'-RACE generated the TCR beta libraries. MiXCR, run by TCRdb on the 5' RACE reads, gives a single entry per CDR3 protein. Seen here are hundreds of thousands of distinct CDR3 sequences, around 32% observed once, and the top ten hold about 4.2%. The sequence came from a male donor with ankylosing spondylitis or in good health (not recorded which). The specimen sequenced was blood, either unsorted or a sorted T cell fraction (not recorded which). This sequence joins TRBV6-5 and TRBJ2-2; possible D gene TRBD1, 7 bases. The CDR3 DNA reads as TGTGCCAGCAGTTACCAGATAGGAGGGGGCAACACCGGGGAGCTGTTTTTT. This gives the protein CASSYQIGGGNTGELFF.